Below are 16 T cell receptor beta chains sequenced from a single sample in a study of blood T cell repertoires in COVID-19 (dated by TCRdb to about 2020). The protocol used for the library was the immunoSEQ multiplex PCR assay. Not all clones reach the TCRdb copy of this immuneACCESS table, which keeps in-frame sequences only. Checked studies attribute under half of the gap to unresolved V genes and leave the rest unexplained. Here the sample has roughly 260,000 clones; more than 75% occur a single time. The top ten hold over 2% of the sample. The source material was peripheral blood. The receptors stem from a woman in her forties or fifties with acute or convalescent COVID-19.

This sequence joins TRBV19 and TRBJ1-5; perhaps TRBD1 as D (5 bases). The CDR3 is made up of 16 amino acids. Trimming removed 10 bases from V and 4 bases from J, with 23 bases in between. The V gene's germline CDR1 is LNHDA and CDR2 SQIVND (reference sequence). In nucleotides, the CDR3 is TGTGCCACCGGGGGGGGTGGACGGTTGATTAATCAGCCCCAGCATTTT. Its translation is CATGGGGRLINQPQHF.

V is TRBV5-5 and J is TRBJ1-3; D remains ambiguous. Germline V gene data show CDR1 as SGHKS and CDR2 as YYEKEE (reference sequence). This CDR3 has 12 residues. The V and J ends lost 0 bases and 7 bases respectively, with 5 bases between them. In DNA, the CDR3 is TGTGCCAGCAGCTTGGACAGCAACACCATATATTTT. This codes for CASSLDSNTIYF.

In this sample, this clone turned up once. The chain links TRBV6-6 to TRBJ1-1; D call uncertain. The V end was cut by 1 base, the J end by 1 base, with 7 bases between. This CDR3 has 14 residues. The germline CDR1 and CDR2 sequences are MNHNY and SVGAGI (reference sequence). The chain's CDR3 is CASSYLGPNTEAFF. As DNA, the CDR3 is TGTGCCAGCAGTTACTTGGGCCCGAACACTGAAGCTTTCTTT.

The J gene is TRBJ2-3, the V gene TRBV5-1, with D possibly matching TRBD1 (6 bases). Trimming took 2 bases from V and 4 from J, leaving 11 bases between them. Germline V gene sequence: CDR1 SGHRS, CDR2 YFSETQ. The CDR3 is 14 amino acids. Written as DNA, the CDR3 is TGCGCCAGCAGCTTCGGACAGTCAGCAGATACGCAGTATTTT. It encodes CASSFGQSADTQYF.

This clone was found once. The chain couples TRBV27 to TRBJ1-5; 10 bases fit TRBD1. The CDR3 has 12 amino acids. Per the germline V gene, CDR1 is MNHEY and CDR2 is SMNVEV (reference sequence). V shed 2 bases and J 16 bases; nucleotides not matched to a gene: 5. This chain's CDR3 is CASSLPGQGIHF. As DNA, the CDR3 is TGTGCCAGCAGTTTACCGGGACAGGGGATCCATTTT.

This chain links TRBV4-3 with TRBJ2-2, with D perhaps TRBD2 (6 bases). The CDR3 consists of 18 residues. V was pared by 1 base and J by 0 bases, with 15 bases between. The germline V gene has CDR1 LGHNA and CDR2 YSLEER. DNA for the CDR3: TGCGCCAGCAGCCAAGTGGCTGGAGGGGTCACGAACACCGGGGAGCTGTTTTTT. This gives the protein CASSQVAGGVTNTGELFF.

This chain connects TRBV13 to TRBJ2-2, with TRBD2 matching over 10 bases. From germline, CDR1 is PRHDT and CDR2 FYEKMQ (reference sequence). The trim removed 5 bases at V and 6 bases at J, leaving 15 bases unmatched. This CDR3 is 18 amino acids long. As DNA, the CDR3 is TGTGCCAGCAGCCGGAAATTTATAGCGGGAGGACCTCCCGGGGAGCTGTTTTTT. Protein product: CASSRKFIAGGPPGELFF.

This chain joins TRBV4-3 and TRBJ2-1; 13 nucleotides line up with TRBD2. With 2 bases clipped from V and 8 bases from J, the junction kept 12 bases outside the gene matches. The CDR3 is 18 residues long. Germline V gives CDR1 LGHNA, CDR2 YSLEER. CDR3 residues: CASSQKGPGTSGDDEQFF. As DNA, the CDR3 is TGCGCCAGCAGCCAAAAAGGCCCCGGGACTAGCGGGGACGATGAGCAGTTCTTC.

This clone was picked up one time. DNA for the CDR3: TGCAGTGCCGCGGGGGCCTACGAGCAGTACTTC. This codes for CSAAGAYEQYF. The rearrangement uses TRBV20-1 and TRBJ2-7, with 7 bases lining up with TRBD2. The germline CDR1 and CDR2 sequences are DFQATT and SNEGSKA (reference sequence). The CDR3 length is 11 residues. Losses at the gene ends were 6 bases for V and 2 bases for J; bases not matched to a gene: 1.

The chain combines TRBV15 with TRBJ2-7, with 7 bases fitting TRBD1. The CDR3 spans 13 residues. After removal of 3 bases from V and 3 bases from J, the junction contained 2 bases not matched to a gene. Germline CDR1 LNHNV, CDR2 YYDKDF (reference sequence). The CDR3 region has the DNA TGTGCCACCAGCAGGGGGACAGACTACGAGCAGTACTTC. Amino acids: CATSRGTDYEQYF.

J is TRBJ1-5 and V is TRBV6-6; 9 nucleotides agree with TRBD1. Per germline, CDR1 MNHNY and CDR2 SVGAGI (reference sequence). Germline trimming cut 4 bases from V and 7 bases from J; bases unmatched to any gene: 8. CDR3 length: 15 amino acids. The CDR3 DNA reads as TGTGCCAGCAGTTTCAGACGGGGGACAGGGCAGCCCCAGCATTTT. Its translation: CASSFRRGTGQPQHF.

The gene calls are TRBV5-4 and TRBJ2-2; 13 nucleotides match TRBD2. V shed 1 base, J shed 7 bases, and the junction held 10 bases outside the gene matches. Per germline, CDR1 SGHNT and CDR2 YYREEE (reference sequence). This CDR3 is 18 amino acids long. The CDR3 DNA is TGTGCCAGCAGCTTGCCTCTCGGGACTAGCGGGAAGGGCGGGGAGCTGTTTTTT. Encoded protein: CASSLPLGTSGKGGELFF.

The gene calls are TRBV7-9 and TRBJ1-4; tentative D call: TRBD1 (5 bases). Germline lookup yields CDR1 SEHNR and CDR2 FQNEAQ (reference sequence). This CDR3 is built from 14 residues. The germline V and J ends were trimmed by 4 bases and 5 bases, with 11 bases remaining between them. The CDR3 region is CASSSGGYNEKLFF. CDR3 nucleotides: TGTGCCAGCAGCTCCGGGGGGTACAATGAAAAACTGTTTTTT.

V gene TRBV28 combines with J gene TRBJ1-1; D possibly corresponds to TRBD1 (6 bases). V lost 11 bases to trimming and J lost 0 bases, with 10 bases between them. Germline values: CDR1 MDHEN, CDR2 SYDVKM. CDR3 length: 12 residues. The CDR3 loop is CAGGAVNTEAFF. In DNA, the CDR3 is TGTGCCGGGGGGGCCGTGAACACTGAAGCTTTCTTT.

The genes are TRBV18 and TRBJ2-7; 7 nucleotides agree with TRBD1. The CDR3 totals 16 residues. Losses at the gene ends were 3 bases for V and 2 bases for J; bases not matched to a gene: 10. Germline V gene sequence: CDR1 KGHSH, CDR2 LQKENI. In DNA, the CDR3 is TGTGCCAGCTCACCGCGTTCGGGACAGAACCCCTACGAGCAGTACTTC. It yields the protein CASSPRSGQNPYEQYF.

As DNA, the CDR3 is TGTGCCAGCAGCTTATCGAGAGACTACGAGCAGTACTTC. Protein sequence: CASSLSRDYEQYF. The V gene is TRBV7-2, the J gene TRBJ2-7; D is uncertain. Germline loops: CDR1 SGHTA, CDR2 FQGNSA. CDR3 length: 13 residues. Trimming pared 2 bases from V and 3 bases from J, leaving 8 bases between.